Following are 32 T cell receptor beta chains from one sample sequenced in a study of OX40 agonist ivuxolimab in advanced cancers. Library preparation used the immunoSEQ multiplex PCR assay. TCRdb re-hosts the immuneACCESS table, in-frame sequences only. Its copies lack some clones; in the studies checked, an unresolved V gene accounts for under half of them, and the cause for the rest is not known. The sample records some 27,000 clones, just over 90% of which are singletons. 24% of the sample rests with the top ten. Sample: CD4+ or CD8+ T cells sorted from blood, taken in a trial of the OX40 agonist ivuxolimab. These TCRs come from an adult with an advanced solid tumor such as melanoma, head and neck, liver or kidney cancer.

The chain links TRBV29-1 to TRBJ1-2; D unresolved. Germline CDR1 is SQVTM and CDR2 is ANQGSEA. Between the trimmed V and J ends, which lost 0 bases and 3 bases, there was a span of 11 bases. This CDR3 has 14 residues. The CDR3 sequence is CSVEEWPDDYGYTF. The CDR3 DNA sequence: TGCAGCGTTGAAGAATGGCCCGATGACTATGGCTACACCTTC.

CDR3 in DNA: TGTGCCAGCAGCTTTGGGGGGCTCACCTACGAGCAGTACTTC. It translates to CASSFGGLTYEQYF. The chain is built from TRBV7-9 and TRBJ2-7; either TRBD1 or TRBD2 may supply D (6 bases each). This CDR3 contains 14 residues. Trimming took off 3 bases at V and 2 bases at J, with 11 bases between the two ends. Germline V lookup: CDR1 SEHNR, CDR2 FQNEAQ (reference sequence).

The V gene is TRBV4-1, the J gene TRBJ2-7; 10 bases map to TRBD2. Germline V gives CDR1 MGHRA, CDR2 YSYEKL. The V segment lost 8 bases and the J segment 4 bases; nucleotides outside the gene matches: 8. This CDR3 region has 14 residues. CDR3 protein: CASGLLAGSYEQYF. The CDR3 nucleotides are TGCGCCAGCGGGCTACTAGCGGGAAGTTACGAGCAGTACTTC.

The genes are TRBV14 and TRBJ2-1, with 14 bases that match TRBD2. The V gene's germline CDR1 is SGHDN and CDR2 FVKESK. The CDR3 is 17 amino acids. V lost 2 bases to trimming and J lost 6 bases; unmatched junction nucleotides: 6. In DNA form, the CDR3 reads TGTGCCAGCAGCCAACAAGGGACTAGCGGGAGTTTCAATGAGCAGTTCTTC. Protein product: CASSQQGTSGSFNEQFF.

The V gene is TRBV7-9, the J gene TRBJ2-1, with D perhaps assigned TRBD1 or TRBD2 (5 bases each). Per germline, CDR1 SEHNR and CDR2 FQNEAQ (reference sequence). The CDR3 covers 12 residues. V was cut by 1 base and J by 9 bases, with 7 bases left in between. This CDR3 is CASSLGGGEQFF. The CDR3 nucleotides read TGTGCCAGCAGCTTAGGTGGGGGTGAGCAGTTCTTC.

This clone came up a few times. The V call is TRBV4-2, the J call TRBJ1-5, with no clear D. Germline V gives CDR1 LGHNA, CDR2 YNFKEQ. The germline V and J ends were trimmed by 1 base and 6 bases, with 4 bases remaining between them. The CDR3 covers 12 residues. CDR3 DNA: TGTGCCAGCAGCCAAGGGGCTCAGCCCCAGCATTTT. It codes for CASSQGAQPQHF.

This clone was detected only once. V is TRBV4-1 and J is TRBJ2-1; 16 bases agree with TRBD2. The germline CDR1 and CDR2 sequences are MGHRA and YSYEKL. The CDR3 contains 21 residues. J was trimmed by 0 bases and V by 2 bases; bases with no gene match: 10. As DNA, the CDR3 is TGCGCCAGCAGCCAAATCGGTCAGGGACTAGCGGGAGGGTTCTCCTACAATGAGCAGTTCTTC. Translated: CASSQIGQGLAGGFSYNEQFF.

The chain is built from TRBV13 and TRBJ2-7; 8 bases align to TRBD2. The CDR3 has 14 residues. The junction had 7 bases not matched to a gene; V was cut back by 5 bases and J by 4 bases. Germline lookup yields CDR1 PRHDT and CDR2 FYEKMQ (reference sequence). The CDR3 nucleotides are TGTGCCAGCAGCCAGTTGCTAGCGGGTTACGAGCAGTACTTC. Its protein product is CASSQLLAGYEQYF.

The chain couples TRBV7-6 to TRBJ2-3, with D unresolved. Germline CDR1 reads SGHVS; CDR2 reads FNYEAQ. V lost 5 bases and J 6 bases, leaving 24 bases between the germline ends. This CDR3 region has 17 residues. The CDR3 DNA follows: TGTGCCAGCAGCGCCGTCCCAGGCACCGGCGTCCCTGATACGCAGTATTTT. Translated, it gives CASSAVPGTGVPDTQYF.

V and J are TRBV19 and TRBJ1-2; D is uncertain. The length of the CDR3 is 16 residues. Germline loops: CDR1 LNHDA, CDR2 SQIVND (reference sequence). V lost 1 base to trimming and J lost 0 bases, with 12 bases between them. The CDR3 DNA reads TGTGCCAGTAGTATAGTGTTAAGGGCTTCTAACTATGGCTACACCTTC. Its translation is CASSIVLRASNYGYTF.

The gene calls are TRBV19 and TRBJ2-1; 12 nucleotides match TRBD2. The CDR3 is 19 amino acids. CDR1 is LNHDA and CDR2 is SQIVND in the germline V gene (reference sequence). V shed 1 base and J 2 bases; nucleotides not matched to a gene: 9. CDR3 coding DNA: TGTGCCAGTAGTATAGTTCTTTGGACTAGCGGGGATACCTACAATGAGCAGTTCTTC. It specifies CASSIVLWTSGDTYNEQFF.

This clone was detected only a few times. The rearrangement joins TRBV10-2 to TRBJ2-1; unclear D gene. The length of the CDR3 is 11 residues. CDR1 and CDR2 from the germline V gene are WSHSY and SAAADI. CDR3 loop: CAARTNNEQFF. The DNA for the CDR3 is TGCGCTGCCCGCACCAACAATGAGCAGTTCTTC.

This chain links TRBV7-9 with TRBJ2-5; 13 bases are a match to TRBD2. V shed 7 bases and J 5 bases; nucleotides not matched to a gene: 10. Germline CDR1 SEHNR, CDR2 FQNEAQ (reference sequence). CDR3 size: 16 residues. The CDR3 reads CASNGLGLAGVETQYF. The CDR3, as DNA: TGTGCCAGCAACGGACTCGGACTAGCGGGAGTTGAGACCCAGTACTTC.

J is TRBJ1-2 and V is TRBV7-2; a possible D gene is TRBD1 (5 bases). V lost 4 bases and J lost 8, with 26 bases in between. Per the germline V gene, CDR1 is SGHTA and CDR2 is FQGNSA. CDR3 length: 17 amino acids. Written as DNA, the CDR3 is TGTGCCAGCAGCTCGTTCGTCTCAGGGCTCATCAATGTGGGCTACACCTTC. As protein: CASSSFVSGLINVGYTF.

The chain recombines TRBV19 with TRBJ2-7; TRBD2 might be the D (5 bases). The CDR3 has 14 amino acids. Germline CDR1 and CDR2: LNHDA and SQIVND (reference sequence). Trimming cost V 3 bases and J 6 bases, with 15 bases left between them. DNA for the CDR3: TGTGCCAGTAGTATGGGGAGTCCACCCTCCGAGCAGTACTTC. Translation: CASSMGSPPSEQYF.

The chain has TRBV27 and TRBJ2-1; 7 bases map to TRBD2. The ends lost 4 bases at V and 3 bases at J; junction bases unmatched: 3. This CDR3 is built from 14 residues. Germline CDR1 is MNHEY and CDR2 is SMNVEV (reference sequence). The chain's CDR3 is CASSSLADYNEQFF. Written as DNA, the CDR3 is TGTGCCAGCAGTTCGCTAGCGGACTACAATGAGCAGTTCTTC.

The V gene is TRBV15, the J gene TRBJ1-1; D remains ambiguous. The CDR3 length is 11 residues. Trimming took 8 bases from V and 5 from J, leaving 9 bases between them. Germline lookup yields CDR1 LNHNV and CDR2 YYDKDF (reference sequence). CDR3 in DNA: TGTGCCACCGGCGGGTTTACTGAAGCTTTCTTT. Its translation: CATGGFTEAFF.

The chain joins TRBV5-6 to TRBJ2-7; D remains ambiguous. The V gene's germline CDR1 is SGHDT and CDR2 YYEEEE. CDR3 length equals 14 residues. V lost 4 bases, J lost 0 bases, and 11 bases lay in between. The CDR3 nucleotides read TGTGCCAGCAGCCCCTGGGCTGGCTCCTACGAGCAGTACTTC. It translates to CASSPWAGSYEQYF.

The rearrangement links TRBV6-4 to TRBJ2-3; 9 bases agree with TRBD1. CDR1 MRHNA and CDR2 SNTAGT come from the germline V gene. V gave up 4 bases and J gave up 7 bases; unmatched junction bases: 9. CDR3 length: 15 amino acids. CDR3: CASSVTGQGLHTQYF. DNA for the CDR3: TGTGCCAGCAGTGTTACGGGACAGGGTTTGCATACGCAGTATTTT.

The chain couples TRBV4-1 to TRBJ1-4, with D possibly matching TRBD1 (6 bases). Germline V gene lookup returns CDR1 MGHRA and CDR2 YSYEKL. V gave up 4 bases and J gave up 8 bases, with 17 bases separating them. The CDR3 covers 15 residues. The CDR3 DNA reads TGCGCCAGCAGCCCAGGGACAACCTACGGGGAAAAACTGTTTTTT. It is translated as CASSPGTTYGEKLFF.

This chain links TRBV6-1 with TRBJ2-7; the match to TRBD1 covers 9 bases. Germline V gene data show CDR1 as MNHNS and CDR2 as SASEGT. V lost 3 bases and J lost 9; bases outside the gene matches: 24. The CDR3 contains 19 residues. This chain's CDR3 is CASSEPRDRVSTLKSGQYF. The CDR3 region has the DNA TGTGCCAGCAGTGAGCCCCGGGACAGGGTTTCAACCCTCAAGAGTGGGCAGTACTTC.

The chain recombines TRBV2 with TRBJ1-1; D gene uncertain. The germline CDR1 and CDR2 sequences are SNHLY and FYNNEI. The CDR3 sequence is 15 residues long. Trimming shortened V by 3 bases and J by 5 bases, and 16 bases separated the two germline ends. The chain's CDR3 is CASSDGTRGGTEAFF. CDR3 coding DNA: TGTGCCAGCAGTGATGGTACACGCGGAGGGACTGAAGCTTTCTTT.

The chain has TRBV30 and TRBJ1-1; no reliable D call. Germline V lookup: CDR1 GTSNPN, CDR2 SVGIG (reference sequence). The V gene lost 1 base and the J gene lost 8 bases, with 14 bases spanning the gap. The CDR3 length is 13 residues. The CDR3 sequence is CAWSESDFYEAFF. In DNA form, the CDR3 reads TGTGCCTGGAGTGAGAGCGATTTTTACGAAGCTTTCTTT. The full variable domain, in which reference TRBV30 and TRBJ1-1 provide the parts outside the CDR3, is SQTIHQWPATLVQPVGSPLSLECTVEGTSNPNLYWYRQAAGRGLQLLFYSVGIGQISSEVPQNLSASRPQDRQFILSSKKLLLSDSGFYLCAWSESDFYEAFFGQGTRLTVV.

The V call is TRBV6-5, the J call TRBJ2-1; D is perhaps TRBD2 (5 bases). Germline CDR1 MNHEY, CDR2 SVGAGI. There are 14 residues in the CDR3. Trimming cost V 7 bases and J 7 bases, with 17 bases left between them. In nucleotides, the CDR3 is TGTGCCAGCACTCTTCTGGCGGGTACTAATGAGCAGTTCTTC. Translated: CASTLLAGTNEQFF.

CDR3 coding DNA: TGCGCCAGCAGTGAGAACAGGTTATACACTGAAGCTTTCTTT. Amino acids: CASSENRLYTEAFF. This chain joins TRBV10-2 and TRBJ1-1, with D possibly TRBD1 on 5 matching bases. The CDR3 has 14 residues. V was clipped by 2 bases and J by 3 bases, with 10 bases between them. Germline values: CDR1 WSHSY, CDR2 SAAADI.

V is TRBV5-5 and J is TRBJ1-2; TRBD1 aligns across 9 bases. Trimming at V came to 4 bases and at J to 1 base, leaving 5 bases not matched to a gene. Germline loops: CDR1 SGHKS, CDR2 YYEKEE (reference sequence). There are 15 residues in the CDR3. Here the CDR3 DNA reads TGTGCCAGCAGCCCAGGGACAGGGAGTAACTATGGCTACACCTTC. Amino acid sequence: CASSPGTGSNYGYTF.

The chain has TRBV7-8 and TRBJ2-7; 8 bases agree with TRBD1. The trim removed 1 base at V and 1 base at J, leaving 9 bases unmatched. There are 17 residues in the CDR3. Germline CDR1 SGHVS, CDR2 FQNEAQ. The CDR3 region is CASSLGTGGIPSYEQYF. CDR3 sequence (DNA): TGTGCCAGCAGCTTAGGTACAGGGGGGATCCCATCCTACGAGCAGTACTTC.

V and J are TRBV7-7 and TRBJ2-7; a possible D gene is TRBD2 (6 bases). This CDR3 has 14 amino acids. Trimming pared 5 bases from V and 3 bases from J, leaving 14 bases between. Germline V gene lookup returns CDR1 SSHAT and CDR2 FNYEAQ (reference sequence). The CDR3 sequence is CASSPSGEYYEQYF. In DNA, the CDR3 is TGTGCCAGCAGCCCGTCGGGGGAGTACTACGAGCAGTACTTC.

The V call is TRBV7-2, the J call TRBJ2-1, with TRBD2 matching over 11 bases. The CDR3 extends over 15 amino acids. Germline V gene data show CDR1 as SGHTA and CDR2 as FQGNSA. Germline trimming cut 1 base from V and 12 bases from J; bases unmatched to any gene: 8. CDR3 nucleotide sequence: TGTGCCAGCAGCTTAGATTATCTAGCGGGAGGAGGGCAGTTCTTC. It is translated as CASSLDYLAGGGQFF.

The V gene is TRBV5-6, the J gene TRBJ2-7; D uncertain. CDR1 and CDR2 from the germline V gene are SGHDT and YYEEEE. This CDR3 has 13 residues. Trimming pared 3 bases from V and 1 base from J, leaving 8 bases between. The CDR3 here is CASSSGLSYEQYF. Here the CDR3 DNA reads TGTGCCAGCAGCTCGGGCCTTTCCTACGAGCAGTACTTC.

The V call is TRBV5-1, the J call TRBJ2-7; weak D call: TRBD2 (6 bases). V lost 2 bases and J lost 2, with 14 bases in between. CDR1 and CDR2 (germline): SGHRS, YFSETQ. The length of the CDR3 is 15 residues. In DNA form, the CDR3 reads TGCGCCAGCAGCTTTGGGGGGACGCGGACCTACGAGCAGTACTTC. It translates to CASSFGGTRTYEQYF.

The chain combines TRBV6-5 with TRBJ2-5; 7 bases are shared with TRBD1. This CDR3 region has 15 residues. The germline CDR1 and CDR2 sequences are MNHEY and SVGAGI. After removal of 3 bases from V and 2 bases from J, the junction contained 6 bases not matched to a gene. The DNA for the CDR3 is TGTGCCAGCAGTTATTTAACAGGGGAGCAAGAGACCCAGTACTTC. Its protein product is CASSYLTGEQETQYF.